This entry is about one TCR beta chain. Clones were sequenced by immunoSEQ multiplex PCR, and TCRdb holds only the in-frame ones, with some missing. The sample includes roughly 60,000 clones, roughly 90% of them seen just once. The CDR3 is 15 residues long. Trimming pared 5 bases from V and 0 bases from J, leaving 10 bases between. Germline assignment: CDR1 KGHSH and CDR2 LQKENI. The entry originates in a study of T cell changes during pregnancy in multiple sclerosis. J is TRBJ2-2 and V is TRBV18; D possibly corresponds to TRBD2 (5 bases). Sequences were derived from peripheral blood, sampled before pregnancy. The source is a female donor with multiple sclerosis, enrolled in a pregnancy study. The CDR3 loop reads CASSTGITNTGELFF. The CDR3 nucleotides are TGTGCCAGCTCAACCGGGATAACGAACACCGGGGAGCTGTTTTTT. Supplemented by reference TRBV18 and TRBJ2-2, the full variable domain reads NAGVMQNPRHLVRRRGQEARLRCSPMKGHSHVYWYRQLPEEGLKFMVYLQKENIIDESGMPKERFSAEFPKEGPSILRIQQVVRGDSAAYFCASSTGITNTGELFFGEGSRLTVL.